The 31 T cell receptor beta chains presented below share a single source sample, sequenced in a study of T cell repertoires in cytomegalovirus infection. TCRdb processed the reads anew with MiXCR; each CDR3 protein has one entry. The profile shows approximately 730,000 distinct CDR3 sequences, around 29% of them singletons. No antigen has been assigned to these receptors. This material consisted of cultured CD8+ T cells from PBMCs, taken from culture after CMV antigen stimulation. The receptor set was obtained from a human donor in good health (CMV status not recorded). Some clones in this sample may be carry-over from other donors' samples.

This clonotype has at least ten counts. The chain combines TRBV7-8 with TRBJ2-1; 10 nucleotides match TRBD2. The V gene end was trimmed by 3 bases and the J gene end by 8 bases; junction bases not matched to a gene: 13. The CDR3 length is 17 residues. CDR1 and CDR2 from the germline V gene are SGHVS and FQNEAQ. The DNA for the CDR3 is TGTGCCAGCAGCTTCCACAGAGCGGGGGGGCCAGTAGATGAGCAGTTCTTC. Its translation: CASSFHRAGGPVDEQFF.

CDR3 sequence reads: CASAAGVSQPQHF. The CDR3 nucleotides read TGTGCCAGCGCCGCCGGGGTCAGTCAGCCCCAGCATTTT. The chain recombines TRBV7-8 with TRBJ1-5; no clear D. With 8 bases removed from V and 6 bases from J, the gap between germline ends came to 14 bases. CDR1 and CDR2 from the germline V gene are SGHVS and FQNEAQ. This CDR3 region has 13 residues.

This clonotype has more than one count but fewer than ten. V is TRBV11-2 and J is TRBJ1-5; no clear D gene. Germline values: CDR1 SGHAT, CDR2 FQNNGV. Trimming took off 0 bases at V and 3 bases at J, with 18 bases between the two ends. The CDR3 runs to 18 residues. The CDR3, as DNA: TGTGCCAGCAGCTTAGATCCAGATGTGGGTCCGTACAATCAGCCCCAGCATTTT. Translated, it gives CASSLDPDVGPYNQPQHF. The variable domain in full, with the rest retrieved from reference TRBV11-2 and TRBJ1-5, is EAGVAQSPRYKIIEKRQSVAFWCNPISGHATLYWYQQILGQGPKLLIQFQNNGVVDDSQLPKDRFSAERLKGVDSTLKIQPAKLEDSAVYLCASSLDPDVGPYNQPQHFGDGTRLSIL.

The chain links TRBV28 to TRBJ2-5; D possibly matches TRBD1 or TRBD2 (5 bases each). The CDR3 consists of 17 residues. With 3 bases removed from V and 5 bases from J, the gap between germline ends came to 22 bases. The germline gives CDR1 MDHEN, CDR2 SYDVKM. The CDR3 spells CASSFPFGSSRVETQYF. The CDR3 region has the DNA TGTGCCAGCAGTTTCCCGTTTGGGTCTAGCAGGGTGGAGACCCAGTACTTC.

CDR3 amino acids: CASSYSTLRYGYTF. The CDR3 nucleotides are TGTGCCAGCAGTTACTCGACACTTCGTTATGGCTACACCTTC. The genes are TRBV6-6 and TRBJ1-2; D gene unclear. Trimming shortened V by 0 bases and J by 5 bases, and 10 bases separated the two germline ends. Germline lookup yields CDR1 MNHNY and CDR2 SVGAGI (reference sequence). CDR3 size: 14 residues.

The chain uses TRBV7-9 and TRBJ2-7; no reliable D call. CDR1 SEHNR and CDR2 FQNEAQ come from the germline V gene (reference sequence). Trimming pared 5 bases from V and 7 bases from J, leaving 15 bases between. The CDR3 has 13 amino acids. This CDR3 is CASSPKVAHEQYF. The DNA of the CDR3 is TGTGCCAGCAGCCCTAAGGTGGCGCATGAGCAGTACTTC.

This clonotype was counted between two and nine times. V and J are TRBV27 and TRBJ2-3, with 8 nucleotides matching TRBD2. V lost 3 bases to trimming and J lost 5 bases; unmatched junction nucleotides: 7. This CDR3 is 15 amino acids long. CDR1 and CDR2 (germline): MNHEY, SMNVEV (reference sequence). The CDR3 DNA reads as TGTGCCAGCAGTTTTCGGGGGGGCATGGGAGATACGCAGTATTTT. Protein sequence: CASSFRGGMGDTQYF.

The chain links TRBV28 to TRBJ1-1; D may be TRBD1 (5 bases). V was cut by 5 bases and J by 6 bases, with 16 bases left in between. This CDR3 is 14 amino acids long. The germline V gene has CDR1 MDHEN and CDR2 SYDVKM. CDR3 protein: CASSPSGGVPEAFF. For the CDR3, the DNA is TGTGCCAGCAGTCCGAGCGGGGGGGTACCTGAAGCTTTCTTT.

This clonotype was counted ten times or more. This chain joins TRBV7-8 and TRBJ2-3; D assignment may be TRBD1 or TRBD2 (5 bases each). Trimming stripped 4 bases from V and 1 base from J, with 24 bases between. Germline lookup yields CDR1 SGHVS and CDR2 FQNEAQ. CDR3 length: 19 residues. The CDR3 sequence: CASSSSPGAPRWGTDTQYF. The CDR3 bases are TGTGCCAGCAGCTCATCGCCCGGGGCCCCTCGATGGGGCACAGATACGCAGTATTTT.

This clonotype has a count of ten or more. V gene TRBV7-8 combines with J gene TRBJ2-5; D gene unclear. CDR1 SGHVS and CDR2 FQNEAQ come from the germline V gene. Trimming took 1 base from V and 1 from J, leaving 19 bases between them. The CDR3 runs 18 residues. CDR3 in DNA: TGTGCCAGCAGCTTAGACCCCTCCGACGAAAACTTCCAAGAGACCCAGTACTTC. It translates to CASSLDPSDENFQETQYF.

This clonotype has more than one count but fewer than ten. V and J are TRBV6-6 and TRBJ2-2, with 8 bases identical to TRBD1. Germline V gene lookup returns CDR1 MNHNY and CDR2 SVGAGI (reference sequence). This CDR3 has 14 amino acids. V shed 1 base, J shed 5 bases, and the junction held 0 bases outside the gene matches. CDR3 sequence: CASSYWDRTGELFF. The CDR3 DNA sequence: TGTGCCAGCAGTTACTGGGACAGGACCGGGGAGCTGTTTTTT.

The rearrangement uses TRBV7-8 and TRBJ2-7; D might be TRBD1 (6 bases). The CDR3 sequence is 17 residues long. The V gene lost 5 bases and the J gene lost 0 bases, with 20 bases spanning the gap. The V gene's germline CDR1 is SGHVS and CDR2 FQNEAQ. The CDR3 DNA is TGTGCCAGCAGCACGCGAGCCGGACAGCCCGACTCCTACGAGCAGTACGTC. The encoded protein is CASSTRAGQPDSYEQYV.

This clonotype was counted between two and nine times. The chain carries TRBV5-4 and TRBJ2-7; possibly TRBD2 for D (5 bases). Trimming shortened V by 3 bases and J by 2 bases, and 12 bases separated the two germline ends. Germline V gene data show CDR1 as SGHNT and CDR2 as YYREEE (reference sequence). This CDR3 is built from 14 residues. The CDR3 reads CASSSPGSPYEQYF. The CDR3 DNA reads TGTGCCAGCAGCTCCCCGGGGAGCCCCTACGAGCAGTACTTC.

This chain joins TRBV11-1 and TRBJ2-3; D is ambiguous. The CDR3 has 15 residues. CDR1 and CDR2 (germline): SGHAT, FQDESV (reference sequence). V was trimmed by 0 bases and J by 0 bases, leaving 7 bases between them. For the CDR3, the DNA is TGTGCCAGCAGCTTAGCGGACGACAGCACAGATACGCAGTATTTT. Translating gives CASSLADDSTDTQYF. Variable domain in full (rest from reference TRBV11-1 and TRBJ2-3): EAEVAQSPRYKITEKSQAVAFWCDPISGHATLYWYRQILGQGPELLVQFQDESVVDDSQLPKDRFSAERLKGVDSTLKIQPAELGDSAMYLCASSLADDSTDTQYFGPGTRLTVL.

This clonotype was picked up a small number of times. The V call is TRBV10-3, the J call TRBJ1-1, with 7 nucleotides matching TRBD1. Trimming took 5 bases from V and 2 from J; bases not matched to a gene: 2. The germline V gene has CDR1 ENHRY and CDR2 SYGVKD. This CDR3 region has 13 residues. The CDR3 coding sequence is TGTGCCATCAGTAGGGGGCTTAACACTGAAGCTTTCTTT. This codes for CAISRGLNTEAFF.

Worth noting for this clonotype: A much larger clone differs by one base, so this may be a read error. CDR3 DNA sequence: TGTGCCAGTAGTATAGCGTACAATGAGCAGTTCTTC. This translates into CASSIAYNEQFF. The chain couples TRBV19 to TRBJ2-1; no clear D gene. Germline CDR1 reads LNHDA; CDR2 reads SQIVND (reference sequence). V gave up 1 base and J gave up 4 bases, with 2 bases separating them. The CDR3 totals 12 residues.

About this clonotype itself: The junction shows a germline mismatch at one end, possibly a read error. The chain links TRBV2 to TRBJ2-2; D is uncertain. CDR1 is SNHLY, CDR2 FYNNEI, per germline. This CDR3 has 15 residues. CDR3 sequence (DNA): TGTGCCAGCAGCGAAGCCAAGGCGTACACCGGGGAGCTGTTTTTT. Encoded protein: CASSEAKAYTGELFF. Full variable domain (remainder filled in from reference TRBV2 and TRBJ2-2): EPEVTQTPSHQVTQMGQEVILRCVPISNHLYFYWYRQILGQKVEFLVSFYNNEISEKSEIFDDQFSVERPDGSNFTLKIRSTKLEDSAMYFCASSEAKAYTGELFFGEGSRLTVL.

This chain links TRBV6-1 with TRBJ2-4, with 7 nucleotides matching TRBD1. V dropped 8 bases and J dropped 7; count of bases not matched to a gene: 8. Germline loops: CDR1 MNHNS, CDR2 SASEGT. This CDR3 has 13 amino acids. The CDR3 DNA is TGTGCCAGCCTAAGACAGGGAATGAACATTCAGTACTTC. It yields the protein CASLRQGMNIQYF.

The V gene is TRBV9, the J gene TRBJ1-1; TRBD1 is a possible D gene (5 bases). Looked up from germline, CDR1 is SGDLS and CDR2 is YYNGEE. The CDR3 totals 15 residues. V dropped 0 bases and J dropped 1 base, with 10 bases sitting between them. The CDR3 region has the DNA TGTGCCAGCAGCGTAGGCTCAGGGACGAACACTGAAGCTTTCTTT. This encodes CASSVGSGTNTEAFF.

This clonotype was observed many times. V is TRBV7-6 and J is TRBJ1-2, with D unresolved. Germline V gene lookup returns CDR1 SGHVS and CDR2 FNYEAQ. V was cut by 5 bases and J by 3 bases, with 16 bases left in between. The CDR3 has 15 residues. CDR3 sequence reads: CASSPTGRPYYGYTF. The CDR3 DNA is TGTGCCAGCAGCCCGACCGGACGCCCGTACTATGGCTACACCTTC.

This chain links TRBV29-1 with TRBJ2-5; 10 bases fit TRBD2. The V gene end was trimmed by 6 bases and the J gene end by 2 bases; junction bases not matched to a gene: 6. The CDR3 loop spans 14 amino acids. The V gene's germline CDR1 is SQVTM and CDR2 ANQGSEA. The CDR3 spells CSVWTSGAQETQYF. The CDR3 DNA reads TGCAGCGTGTGGACTAGCGGAGCTCAAGAGACCCAGTACTTC.

The CDR3 DNA reads as TGTGCCAGCGGCACGGGGACAGGCGAGCAGTACGTC. It codes for CASGTGTGEQYV. The chain links TRBV5-6 to TRBJ2-7, with 8 bases lining up with TRBD1. After removal of 7 bases from V and 6 bases from J, the junction contained 6 bases not matched to a gene. Per the germline V gene, CDR1 is SGHDT and CDR2 is YYEEEE. The CDR3 spans 12 residues.

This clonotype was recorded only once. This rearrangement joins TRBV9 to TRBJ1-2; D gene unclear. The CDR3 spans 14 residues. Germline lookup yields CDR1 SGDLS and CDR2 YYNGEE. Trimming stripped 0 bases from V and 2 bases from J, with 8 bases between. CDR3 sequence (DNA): TGTGCCAGCAGCGTAGGGAAGGGCAACTATGGCTACACCTTC. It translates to CASSVGKGNYGYTF.

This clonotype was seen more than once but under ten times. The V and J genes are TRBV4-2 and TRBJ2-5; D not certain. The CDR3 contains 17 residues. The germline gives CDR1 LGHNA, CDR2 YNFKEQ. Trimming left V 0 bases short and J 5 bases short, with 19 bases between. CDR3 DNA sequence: TGTGCCAGCAGCCAAGATCAGGTGCGGTCCACTGGGGAGACCCAGTACTTC. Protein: CASSQDQVRSTGETQYF.

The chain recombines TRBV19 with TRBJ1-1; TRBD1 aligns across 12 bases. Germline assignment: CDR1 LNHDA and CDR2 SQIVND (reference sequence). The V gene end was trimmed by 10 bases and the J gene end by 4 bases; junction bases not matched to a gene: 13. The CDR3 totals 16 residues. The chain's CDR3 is CATFTRDRGLGTEAFF. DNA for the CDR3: TGTGCCACCTTTACCCGGGACAGGGGGCTCGGCACTGAAGCTTTCTTT.

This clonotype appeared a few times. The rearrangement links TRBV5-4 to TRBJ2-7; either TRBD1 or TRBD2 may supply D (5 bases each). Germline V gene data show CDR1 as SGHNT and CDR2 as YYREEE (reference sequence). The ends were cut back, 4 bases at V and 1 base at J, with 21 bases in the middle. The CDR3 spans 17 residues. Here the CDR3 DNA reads TGTGCCAGCAGCCGGTGGGACGGCCGTTATCTATCCTACGAGCAGTACTTC. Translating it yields CASSRWDGRYLSYEQYF.

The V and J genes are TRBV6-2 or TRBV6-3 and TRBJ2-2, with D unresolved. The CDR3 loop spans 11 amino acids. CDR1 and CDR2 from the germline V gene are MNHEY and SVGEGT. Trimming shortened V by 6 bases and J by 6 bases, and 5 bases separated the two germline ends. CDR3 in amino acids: CASRFPGELFF. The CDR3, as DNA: TGTGCCAGCAGATTCCCCGGGGAGCTGTTTTTT.

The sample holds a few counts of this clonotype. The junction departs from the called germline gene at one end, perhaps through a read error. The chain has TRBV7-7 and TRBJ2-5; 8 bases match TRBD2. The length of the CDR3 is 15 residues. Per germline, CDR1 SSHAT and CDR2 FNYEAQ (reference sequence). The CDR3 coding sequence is TGTGCTAGCAGCTTAAATAGCGGGGTTCGGGAGACCCAGTACTTC. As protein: CASSLNSGVRETQYF.

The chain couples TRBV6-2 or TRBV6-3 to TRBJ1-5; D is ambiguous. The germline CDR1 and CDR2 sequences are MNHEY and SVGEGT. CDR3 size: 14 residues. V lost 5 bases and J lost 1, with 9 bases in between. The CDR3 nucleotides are TGTGCCAGCAGTCCCGGTTTCAGCAATCAGCCCCAGCATTTT. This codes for CASSPGFSNQPQHF.

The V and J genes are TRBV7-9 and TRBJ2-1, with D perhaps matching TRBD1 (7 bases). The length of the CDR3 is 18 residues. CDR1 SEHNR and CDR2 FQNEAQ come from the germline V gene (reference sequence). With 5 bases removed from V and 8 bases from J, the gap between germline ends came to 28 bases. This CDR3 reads CASSITWVRDRPEDEQFF. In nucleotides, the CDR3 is TGTGCCAGCAGCATTACTTGGGTGCGGGACAGACCAGAGGATGAGCAGTTCTTC.

CDR3 sequence: CASTPAGPQMEETQYF. DNA of the CDR3: TGTGCCAGCACTCCCGCGGGACCACAAATGGAAGAGACCCAGTACTTC. This rearrangement joins TRBV6-6 to TRBJ2-5; maybe TRBD2 (6 bases). The CDR3 loop spans 16 amino acids. Germline CDR1 reads MNHNY; CDR2 reads SVGAGI (reference sequence). The ends were cut back, 7 bases at V and 3 bases at J, with 21 bases in the middle.